Shown below are 16 T cell receptor beta chains from a single sample sequenced in a study of blood T cells in healthy people across ages. Using a J-beta primer mix together with a sample-barcoded 5' primer, a second PCR was run for about 6 to 11 cycles. TCRdb recomputed calls from the 5' RACE reads with MiXCR, one row per CDR3 protein. The repertoire holds fewer than 2 million distinct CDR3 sequences, with approximately 40% as singletons. The sequenced sample was blood. Source of these receptors: a human donor in good health.

A single count supports this clonotype. A much larger clone lies a single base off, so this may be a read error. The chain combines TRBV7-8 with TRBJ2-5, with 9 bases identical to TRBD1. Gene TRBJ2-7 matches the end of the DNA better, so the J call may be wrong. Germline V gene sequence: CDR1 SGHVS, CDR2 FQNEAQ. The CDR3 has 15 amino acids. In nucleotides, the CDR3 is TGTGTCAGCAGCCTGCTCGGGACAGGGATAGTCGAGCAGTACTTC. Translating it yields CVSSLLGTGIVEQYF.

This clonotype was seen only a few times. CDR3 coding DNA: TGTGCCAGCAAACCCGACAGGGGCATTGATTATGCGGGTGGGGCCAACGTCCTGACTTTC. This sequence encodes CASKPDRGIDYAGGANVLTF. The genes are TRBV6-1 and TRBJ2-6; TRBD1 matches at 8 bases. V was clipped by 7 bases and J by 3 bases; unmatched bases: 20. The germline CDR1 and CDR2 sequences are MNHNS and SASEGT. This CDR3 region has 20 residues.

The chain links TRBV10-3 to TRBJ1-2; no firm D call. This CDR3 comprises 14 residues. Germline V gene data show CDR1 as ENHRY and CDR2 as SYGVKD. Trimming pared 6 bases from V and 6 bases from J, leaving 17 bases between. The CDR3 region has the DNA TGTGCCATCAGGACGGACCCCCAAACTCATGGCTACACCTTC. Translating it yields CAIRTDPQTHGYTF.

This clonotype was recorded a few times. This sequence joins TRBV4-2 and TRBJ2-3; 9 bases agree with TRBD2. V trimming: 1 base; J trimming: 1 base; junction bases outside the gene matches: 0. Germline V gene sequence: CDR1 LGHNA, CDR2 YNFKEQ. This CDR3 has 15 amino acids. The CDR3 nucleotides read TGTGCCAGCAGCCAAGTAGCGGGGGGCACAGATACGCAGTATTTT. It is translated as CASSQVAGGTDTQYF.

The chain joins TRBV30 to TRBJ2-6; D is uncertain. The ends were cut back, 1 base at V and 4 bases at J, with 8 bases in the middle. CDR1 is GTSNPN, CDR2 SVGIG, per germline (reference sequence). CDR3 size: 14 residues. CDR3 DNA: TGTGCCTGGAGTGGCAGCCGAGGGGCCAACGTCCTGACTTTC. Its protein product is CAWSGSRGANVLTF.

This clonotype was observed a few times. The V gene is TRBV20-1, the J gene TRBJ1-2, with D perhaps matching TRBD1 (6 bases). The CDR3 is 14 amino acids. V gave up 6 bases and J gave up 2 bases, with 16 bases separating them. The germline V gene has CDR1 DFQATT and CDR2 SNEGSKA (reference sequence). The CDR3 region has the DNA TGCAGTGCGCCGACAGGTGGACTCAACTATGGCTACACCTTC. Translated, it gives CSAPTGGLNYGYTF.

This clonotype was picked up a small number of times. The rearrangement uses TRBV10-3 and TRBJ2-1; possibly TRBD2 for D (5 bases). The CDR3 spans 14 residues. CDR1 and CDR2 from the germline V gene are ENHRY and SYGVKD. The V gene lost 6 bases and the J gene lost 7 bases, with 16 bases spanning the gap. The CDR3 sequence is CAIRPTSPGNEQFF. Here the CDR3 DNA reads TGTGCCATCAGACCTACCAGCCCGGGAAATGAGCAGTTCTTC.

J is TRBJ2-3 and V is TRBV27; TRBD1 matches 7 bases. The CDR3 has 17 amino acids. Trimming at V came to 6 bases and at J to 0 bases, leaving 12 bases not matched to a gene. Germline CDR1 and CDR2: MNHEY and SMNVEV (reference sequence). CDR3 bases: TGTGCCAGCAGCACGAAACAGGGGCACCCTAGCACAGATACGCAGTATTTT. It translates to CASSTKQGHPSTDTQYF.

V is TRBV6-6 and J is TRBJ1-5; unclear D gene. V was clipped by 2 bases and J by 0 bases, with 8 bases between them. Germline CDR1 MNHNY, CDR2 SVGAGI (reference sequence). CDR3 size: 15 residues. The CDR3 sequence is CASSYSSYSNQPQHF. The CDR3 nucleotides are TGTGCCAGCAGTTACAGTTCCTATAGCAATCAGCCCCAGCATTTT.

This clonotype turned up a few times. The chain has TRBV7-9 and TRBJ2-5, with D hard to call. Looked up from germline, CDR1 is SEHNR and CDR2 is FQNEAQ (reference sequence). Trimming left V 5 bases short and J 5 bases short, with 15 bases between. CDR3 length: 14 amino acids. Here the CDR3 DNA reads TGTGCCAGCAGCCCCGGCCGGATTCTGGAGACCCAGTACTTC. Translated, it gives CASSPGRILETQYF.

This chain uses TRBV7-6 with TRBJ2-2; 10 bases agree with TRBD2. V gave up 4 bases and J gave up 4 bases; unmatched junction bases: 6. This CDR3 is 16 amino acids long. Germline CDR1 and CDR2: SGHVS and FNYEAQ. In DNA, the CDR3 is TGTGCCAGCAGCTGGACTAGCGGAATTGGCACCGGGGAGCTGTTTTTT. It is translated as CASSWTSGIGTGELFF.

The V and J genes are TRBV4-2 and TRBJ2-4, with a possible D match to TRBD2 (5 bases). CDR1 and CDR2 from the germline V gene are LGHNA and YNFKEQ. V lost 0 bases, J lost 6 bases, and 18 bases lay in between. CDR3 length: 17 amino acids. In DNA form, the CDR3 reads TGTGCCAGCAGCCAAGATGGATTTGGCGGGTCGGGAAACATTCAGTACTTC. The encoded protein is CASSQDGFGGSGNIQYF.

This clonotype was recorded at least ten times. The genes are TRBV27 and TRBJ2-7; 10 bases agree with TRBD1. The CDR3 consists of 13 residues. CDR1 and CDR2 from the germline V gene are MNHEY and SMNVEV (reference sequence). The V segment lost 5 bases and the J segment 7 bases; nucleotides outside the gene matches: 5. The CDR3, as DNA: TGTGCCAGCAGTGGACAGGGGGTGGATGAGCAGTACTTC. Translated: CASSGQGVDEQYF.

This chain connects TRBV7-6 to TRBJ1-1, with D uncertain. This CDR3 region has 12 residues. V lost 5 bases and J lost 5, with 9 bases in between. Germline V gene data show CDR1 as SGHVS and CDR2 as FNYEAQ. For the CDR3, the DNA is TGTGCCAGCAGCCGCAGTGGGACTGAAGCTTTCTTT. Amino acids: CASSRSGTEAFF. Together with reference TRBV7-6 and TRBJ1-1, the CDR3 gives the full variable domain: GAGVSQSPRYKVTKRGQDVALRCDPISGHVSLYWYRQALGQGPEFLTYFNYEAQQDKSGLPNDRFSAERPEGSISTLTIQRTEQRDSAMYRCASSRSGTEAFFGQGTRLTVV.

This clonotype has more than one count but fewer than ten. An end of the junction does not agree with germline; a read error may underlie this. The chain uses TRBV7-9 and TRBJ2-1; D gene uncertain. Germline CDR1 and CDR2: SEHNR and FQNEAQ (reference sequence). The CDR3 loop spans 15 amino acids. The CDR3 DNA reads as TGTGCCAGCGGCTTAGTATGGCGCAGTGAGAATGAGCAGTTCTTC. This encodes CASGLVWRSENEQFF. The variable domain in full, with the rest retrieved from reference TRBV7-9 and TRBJ2-1, is DTGVSQNPRHKITKRGQNVTFRCDPISEHNRLYWYRQTLGQGPEFLTYFQNEAQLEKSRLLSDRFSAERPKGSFSTLEIQRTEQGDSAMYLCASGLVWRSENEQFFGPGTRLTVL.

The V and J genes are TRBV20-1 and TRBJ1-2, with D perhaps TRBD1 (5 bases). Trimming took off 2 bases at V and 6 bases at J, with 16 bases between the two ends. The CDR3 extends over 14 amino acids. Germline V gene sequence: CDR1 DFQATT, CDR2 SNEGSKA (reference sequence). Written as DNA, the CDR3 is TGCAGTGCTAGAAATACCGTTGGAGGGGATGGCTACACCTTC. It codes for CSARNTVGGDGYTF.